This is a list of T cell receptor beta chains from one sample in a study of T cell responses to AZD1222 COVID-19 vaccine. TCRdb's table, derived via immunoSEQ multiplex PCR, lists solely in-frame clones and lacks some. The sample includes roughly 100,000 clones, 84% seen only once; the top ten take approximately 15%. The sequencing used peripheral blood, collected on day 0 of AZD1222 vaccination. The source of these receptors is an adult in good health. The conserved cysteine and the conserved F or W are not part of the CDR3 here. The size entry is marked missing in some rows and otherwise reads once, few, many or a size class.

>-|TRBV3-1/TRBV3-2|TRBJ1-1
ASSQGLSKAF
>-|TRBV5-1|TRBJ1-3
ASSLGQASGNTIY
>-|TRBV4-3|TRBJ2-4
ASSQVGTPAAKNIQY
>many|TRBV18|TRBJ2-7
ASSLETGSYEQY
>-|TRBV7-9|TRBJ1-4
ASSETGNEKLF
>-|TRBV7-2|TRBJ2-5
ASTFGPMGETQY
>-|TRBV6-5|TRBJ2-7
ASQGPNYEQY
>-|TRBV7-6|TRBJ2-2
ASSPRQGLGTGELF
>once|TRBV28|TRBJ2-7
ASRTSGSYEQY
>-|TRBV28|TRBJ2-1
AIQTGSRTLFYNEQF
>-|TRBV7-2|TRBJ2-7
ASSLDRDRAYEQY
>few|TRBV12-3/TRBV12-4|TRBJ2-2
ASSLGPGGELF
>-|TRBV3-1/TRBV3-2|TRBJ1-1
ASSQGANTEAF
>-|TRBV3-1/TRBV3-2|TRBJ1-1
ASSQDRRAF
>-|TRBV28|TRBJ2-6
ASSLAGSGANVLT
>-|TRBV2|TRBJ1-1
ASSRQGGASEAF
>-|TRBV24-1|TRBJ2-5
ATSDPVAGQQETQY
>-|TRBV11-2|TRBJ2-1
ASSLDREDFGADEQF
>-|TRBV7-9|TRBJ1-1
ASSPQSGGNTEAF
>-|TRBV4-1|TRBJ2-2
ASSQNSGTKKNTGELF